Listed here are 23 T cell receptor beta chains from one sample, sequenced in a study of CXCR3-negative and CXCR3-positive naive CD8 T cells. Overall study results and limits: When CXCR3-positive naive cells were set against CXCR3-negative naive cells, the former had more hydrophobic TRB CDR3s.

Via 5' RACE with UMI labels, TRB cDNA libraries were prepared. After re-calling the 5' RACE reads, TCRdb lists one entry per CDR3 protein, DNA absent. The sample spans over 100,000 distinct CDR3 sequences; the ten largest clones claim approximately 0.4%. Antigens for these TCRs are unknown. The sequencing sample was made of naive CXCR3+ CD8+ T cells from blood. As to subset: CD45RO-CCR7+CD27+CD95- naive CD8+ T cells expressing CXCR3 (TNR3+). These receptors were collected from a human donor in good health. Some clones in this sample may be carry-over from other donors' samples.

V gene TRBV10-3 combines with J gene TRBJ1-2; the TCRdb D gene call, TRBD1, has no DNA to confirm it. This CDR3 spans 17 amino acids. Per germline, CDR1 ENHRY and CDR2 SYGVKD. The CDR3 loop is CAISEGGSSGFNYGYTF.

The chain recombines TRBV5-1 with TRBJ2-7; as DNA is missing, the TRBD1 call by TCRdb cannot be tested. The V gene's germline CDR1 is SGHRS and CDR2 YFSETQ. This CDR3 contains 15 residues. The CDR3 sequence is CASSLDLGTVYEQYF.

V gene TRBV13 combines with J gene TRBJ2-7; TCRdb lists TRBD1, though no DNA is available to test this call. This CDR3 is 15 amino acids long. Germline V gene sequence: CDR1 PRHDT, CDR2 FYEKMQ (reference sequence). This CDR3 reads CASSSTGQSISEQYF.

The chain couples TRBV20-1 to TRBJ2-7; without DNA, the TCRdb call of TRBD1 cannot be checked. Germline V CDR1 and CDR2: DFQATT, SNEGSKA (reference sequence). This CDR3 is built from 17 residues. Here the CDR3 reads CSARDAQGEPRPYEQYF.

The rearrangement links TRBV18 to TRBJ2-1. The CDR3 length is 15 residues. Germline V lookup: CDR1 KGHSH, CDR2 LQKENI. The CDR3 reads CASSPDGSSYNEQFF. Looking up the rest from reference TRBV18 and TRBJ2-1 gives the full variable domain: NAGVMQNPRHLVRRRGQEARLRCSPMKGHSHVYWYRQLPEEGLKFMVYLQKENIIDESGMPKERFSAEFPKEGPSILRIQQVVRGDSAAYFCASSPDGSSYNEQFFGPGTRLTVL.

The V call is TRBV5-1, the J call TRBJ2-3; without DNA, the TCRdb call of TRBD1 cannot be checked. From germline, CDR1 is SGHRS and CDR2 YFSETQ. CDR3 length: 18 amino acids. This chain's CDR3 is CASSNRGGAEVPTDTQYF.

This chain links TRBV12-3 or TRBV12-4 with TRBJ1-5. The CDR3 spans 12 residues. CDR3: CASSLYGQPQHF.

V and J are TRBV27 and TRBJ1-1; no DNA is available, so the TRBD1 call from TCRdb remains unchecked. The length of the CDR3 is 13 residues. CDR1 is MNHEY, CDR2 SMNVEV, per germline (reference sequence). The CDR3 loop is CASSPLTGEGAFF.

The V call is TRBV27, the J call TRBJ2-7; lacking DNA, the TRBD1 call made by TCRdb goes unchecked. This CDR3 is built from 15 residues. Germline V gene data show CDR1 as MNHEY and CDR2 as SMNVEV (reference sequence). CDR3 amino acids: CASSLSSWTPYEQYF.

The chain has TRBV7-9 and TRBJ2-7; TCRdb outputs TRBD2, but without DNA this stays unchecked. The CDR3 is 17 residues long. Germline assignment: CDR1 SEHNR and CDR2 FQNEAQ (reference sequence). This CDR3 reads CASSLTGLADPFYEQYF.

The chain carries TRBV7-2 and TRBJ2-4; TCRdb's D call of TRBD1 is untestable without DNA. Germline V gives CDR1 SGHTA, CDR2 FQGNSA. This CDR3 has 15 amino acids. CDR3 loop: CASSSPPSGTDRTYF.

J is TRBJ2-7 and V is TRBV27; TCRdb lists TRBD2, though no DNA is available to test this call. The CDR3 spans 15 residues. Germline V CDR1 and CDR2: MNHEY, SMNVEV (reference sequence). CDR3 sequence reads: CASSRSGGGLDEQYF.

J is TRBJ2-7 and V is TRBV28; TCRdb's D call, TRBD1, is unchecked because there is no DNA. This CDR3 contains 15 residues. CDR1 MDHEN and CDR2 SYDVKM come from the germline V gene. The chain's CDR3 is CASIRNGQVVGEQYF. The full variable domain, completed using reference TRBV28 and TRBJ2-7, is DVKVTQSSRYLVKRTGEKVFLECVQDMDHENMFWYRQDPGLGLRLIYFSYDVKMKEKGDIPEGYSVSREKKERFSLILESASTNQTSMYLCASIRNGQVVGEQYFGPGTRLTVT.

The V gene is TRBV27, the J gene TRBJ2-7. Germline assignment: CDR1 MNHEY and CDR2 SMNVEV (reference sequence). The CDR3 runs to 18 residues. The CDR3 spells CASSLFLTLATYSYEQYF.

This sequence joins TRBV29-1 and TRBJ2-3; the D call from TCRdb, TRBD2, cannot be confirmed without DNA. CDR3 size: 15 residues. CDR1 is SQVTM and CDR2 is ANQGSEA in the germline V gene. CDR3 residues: CSAASGTREPDTQYF.

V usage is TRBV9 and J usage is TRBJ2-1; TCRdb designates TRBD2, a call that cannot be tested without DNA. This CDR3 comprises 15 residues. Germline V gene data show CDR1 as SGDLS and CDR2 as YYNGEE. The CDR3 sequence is CASSPHSGRAGEQFF.

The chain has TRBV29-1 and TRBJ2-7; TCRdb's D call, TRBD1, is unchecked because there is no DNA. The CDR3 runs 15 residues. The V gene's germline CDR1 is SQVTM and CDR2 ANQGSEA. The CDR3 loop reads CSVELAGQPPYEQYF.

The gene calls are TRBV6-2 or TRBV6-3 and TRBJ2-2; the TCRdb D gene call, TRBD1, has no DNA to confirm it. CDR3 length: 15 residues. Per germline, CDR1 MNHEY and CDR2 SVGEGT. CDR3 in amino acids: CASSYSWGRTGELFF.

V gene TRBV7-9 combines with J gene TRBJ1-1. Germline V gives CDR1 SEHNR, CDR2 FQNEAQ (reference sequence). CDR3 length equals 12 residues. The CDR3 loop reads CASSLMGSEAFF.

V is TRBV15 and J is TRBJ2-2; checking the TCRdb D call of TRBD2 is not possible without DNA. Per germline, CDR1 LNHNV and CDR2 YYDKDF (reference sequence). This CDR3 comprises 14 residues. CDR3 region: CATSPNSVTGELFF.

CDR3 protein: CASGEIANTGELFF. V is TRBV28 and J is TRBJ2-2; TCRdb's D call of TRBD2 is untestable without DNA. Germline V gives CDR1 MDHEN, CDR2 SYDVKM. CDR3 length equals 14 residues.

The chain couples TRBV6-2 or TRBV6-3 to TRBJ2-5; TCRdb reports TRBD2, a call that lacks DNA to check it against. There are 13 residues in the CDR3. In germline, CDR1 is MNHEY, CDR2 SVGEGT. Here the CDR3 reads CASRSGLEETQYF.

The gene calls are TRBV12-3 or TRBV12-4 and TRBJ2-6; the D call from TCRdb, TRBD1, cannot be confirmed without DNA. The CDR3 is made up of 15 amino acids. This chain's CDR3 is CASSFTRGGANVLTF.